Listed below are T cell receptor beta chains from one sample, sequenced in a study of blood T cell repertoires in COVID-19. Measured with immunoSEQ multiplex PCR; TCRdb has only the in-frame clones, and not every one. The repertoire includes tens of thousands of clones, 80% to 90% of them detected once, and around 10% sits in the top ten. Sequencing was carried out using peripheral blood. These receptors all come from an elderly man with acute or convalescent COVID-19. Each CDR3 is given with its conserved first and last residue. The order of the fields is V gene, J gene, D gene, clone size, CDR3 protein, CDR3 DNA. A D gene is named only where the DNA matches it firmly. Size values are once, few and many counts, or a class for expanded clones, and some rows have none.

v_gene: TRBV24-1
j_gene: TRBJ2-3
d_gene: .
abundance: .
CDR3aa: CATSDPGTPATDTQYF
CDR3nt: TGTGCCACCAGTGACCCCGGGACACCCGCCACAGATACGCAGTATTTT

v_gene: TRBV28
j_gene: TRBJ1-2
d_gene: .
abundance: .
CDR3aa: CAIFGTGSANYGYTF
CDR3nt: TGTGCCATCTTCGGCACAGGGAGTGCTAACTATGGCTACACCTTC

v_gene: TRBV7-6
j_gene: TRBJ2-3
d_gene: TRBD1
abundance: .
CDR3aa: CASSQQGVADTQYF
CDR3nt: TGTGCCAGCAGCCAACAGGGGGTGGCAGATACGCAGTATTTT

v_gene: TRBV5-1
j_gene: TRBJ1-1
d_gene: TRBD1
abundance: .
CDR3aa: CASSLRPTGESEAFF
CDR3nt: TGCGCCAGCAGCTTGCGGCCCACAGGGGAATCTGAAGCTTTCTTT

v_gene: TRBV24-1
j_gene: TRBJ2-2
d_gene: TRBD2
abundance: .
CDR3aa: CATSVTGWEGANTGELFF
CDR3nt: TGTGCCACCAGTGTCACGGGGTGGGAGGGCGCGAACACCGGGGAGCTGTTTTTT

v_gene: TRBV28
j_gene: TRBJ1-6
d_gene: .
abundance: .
CDR3aa: CASSLMGLSYNSPLHF
CDR3nt: TGTGCCAGCAGTTTAATGGGGCTCTCCTATAATTCACCCCTCCACTTT

v_gene: TRBV6-5
j_gene: TRBJ1-5
d_gene: TRBD1
abundance: .
CDR3aa: CASSTNGQENQPQHF
CDR3nt: TGTGCCAGCAGTACGAATGGACAGGAGAATCAGCCCCAGCATTTT

v_gene: TRBV18
j_gene: TRBJ1-1
d_gene: .
abundance: .
CDR3aa: CASSTSENTEAFF
CDR3nt: TGTGCCAGCTCAACAAGCGAGAACACTGAAGCTTTCTTT

v_gene: TRBV9
j_gene: TRBJ2-7
d_gene: TRBD2
abundance: .
CDR3aa: CASSVRLAGDMRVEQYF
CDR3nt: TGTGCCAGCAGCGTCAGGCTAGCGGGAGATATGCGGGTCGAGCAGTACTTC

v_gene: TRBV3-1/TRBV3-2
j_gene: TRBJ1-2
d_gene: TRBD1
abundance: .
CDR3aa: CASSQDAQGERGYTF
CDR3nt: TGTGCCAGCAGCCAAGATGCGCAGGGGGAACGCGGCTACACCTTC

v_gene: TRBV6-5
j_gene: TRBJ2-2
d_gene: TRBD1
abundance: .
CDR3aa: CASLRTGSNTGELFF
CDR3nt: TGTGCCAGCCTGCGGACAGGTTCGAACACCGGGGAGCTGTTTTTT

v_gene: TRBV2
j_gene: TRBJ2-2
d_gene: .
abundance: .
CDR3aa: CASSSDNLPTGELFF
CDR3nt: TGTGCCAGCAGTTCCGACAACCTTCCCACCGGGGAGCTGTTTTTT

v_gene: TRBV12-3/TRBV12-4
j_gene: TRBJ2-2
d_gene: TRBD1
abundance: .
CDR3aa: CATRQGEPGELFF
CDR3nt: TGTGCCACCAGACAGGGTGAGCCCGGGGAGCTGTTTTTT

v_gene: TRBV18
j_gene: TRBJ2-3
d_gene: TRBD2
abundance: .
CDR3aa: CASSPTSGGITDTQYF
CDR3nt: TGTGCCAGCTCACCCACTAGCGGAGGCATCACAGATACGCAGTATTTT

v_gene: TRBV19
j_gene: TRBJ1-5
d_gene: .
abundance: few
CDR3aa: CASGGKAGNQPQHF
CDR3nt: TGTGCCAGTGGGGGGAAGGCAGGGAATCAGCCCCAGCATTTT

v_gene: TRBV10-3
j_gene: TRBJ1-4
d_gene: .
abundance: .
CDR3aa: CAISVLAGEKLFF
CDR3nt: TGTGCCATCAGTGTGTTGGCTGGTGAAAAACTGTTTTTT

v_gene: TRBV5-4
j_gene: TRBJ1-4
d_gene: TRBD1
abundance: .
CDR3aa: CASSLQGTNEKLFF
CDR3nt: TGTGCCAGCAGCTTACAGGGGACTAATGAAAAACTGTTTTTT

v_gene: TRBV5-1
j_gene: TRBJ1-2
d_gene: TRBD1
abundance: .
CDR3aa: CASSLRTGGGYTF
CDR3nt: TGCGCCAGCAGCTTGAGGACAGGGGGTGGCTACACCTTC

v_gene: TRBV2
j_gene: TRBJ2-2
d_gene: TRBD1
abundance: .
CDR3aa: CASSPDRVITGELFF
CDR3nt: TGTGCCAGCAGTCCCGACAGGGTTATTACCGGGGAGCTGTTTTTT

v_gene: TRBV11-2
j_gene: TRBJ1-3
d_gene: .
abundance: .
CDR3aa: CASSSGGVGNTIYF
CDR3nt: TGTGCCAGCAGCTCGGGGGGAGTTGGAAACACCATATATTTT

v_gene: TRBV18
j_gene: TRBJ2-7
d_gene: .
abundance: once
CDR3aa: CASSPPATRAYEQYF
CDR3nt: TGTGCCAGCTCACCCCCCGCAACTAGAGCCTACGAGCAGTACTTC

v_gene: TRBV6-4
j_gene: TRBJ2-2
d_gene: .
abundance: .
CDR3aa: CASSGLGFTGELFF
CDR3nt: TGTGCCAGCAGTGGACTCGGGTTCACCGGGGAGCTGTTTTTT

v_gene: TRBV19
j_gene: TRBJ2-7
d_gene: TRBD1
abundance: .
CDR3aa: CASKPGGRTAYEQYF
CDR3nt: TGTGCCAGCAAACCAGGGGGCAGGACCGCCTACGAGCAGTACTTC